Listed below are T cell receptor beta chains from one sample, sequenced in a study of cytomegalovirus exposure and HLA in healthy donors. Clones were read by immunoSEQ multiplex PCR, and TCRdb kept only the in-frame ones, dropping some. The profile shows some 120,000 clones, 79% of them singletons. Sample: PBMCs. The receptor set was obtained from a man aged 18-30 years in good health and CMV-seronegative. Each CDR3 is given with its conserved first and last residue. A D gene is named only where the DNA matches it firmly. Clone size is stated in some rows and not others, as once, few, many or a class when expanded.

>.|TRBV9|.|TRBJ1-2
TGTGCCAGCAGCGTATCATCAGGGGATGGCTACACCTTC
CASSVSSGDGYTF
>.|TRBV9|.|TRBJ2-7
TGTGCCAGCAGCGTAGGGTGGGGGCCCTCCTACGAGCAGTACTTC
CASSVGWGPSYEQYF
>.|TRBV29-1|TRBD2|TRBJ2-2
TGCAGCGTCAACCGGGGGGGCCTTGCCGGGGAGCTGTTTTTT
CSVNRGGLAGELFF
>.|TRBV18|TRBD1|TRBJ1-1
TGTGCCAGCTCAGCGGGACAGCACACTGAAGCTTTCTTT
CASSAGQHTEAFF
>.|TRBV7-3|TRBD2|TRBJ2-5
TGTGCCAGCAGGGACCGTGCGGGAGGGCCAGGGGAGACCCAGTACTTC
CASRDRAGGPGETQYF
>.|TRBV20-1|.|TRBJ1-4
TGCAGTGCTAGAGATTCAGTCGGGCTGTTTTTT
CSARDSVGLFF
>.|TRBV13|.|TRBJ2-3
TGTGCCAGCAGCTTAGTCGGCCAACTCCCAGGAGGGACTCGACACAAAAGCACAGATACGCAGTATTTT
CASSLVGQLPGGTRHKSTDTQYF
>.|TRBV18|.|TRBJ2-5
TGTGCCAGCTCACCCCCTAGCAGCCAAGAGACCCAGTACTTC
CASSPPSSQETQYF
>.|TRBV11-2|.|TRBJ2-5
TGTGCCAGCAGCTTAGTGCAGGGGAACGTAAAGACCCAGTACTTC
CASSLVQGNVKTQYF
>few|TRBV10-3|.|TRBJ2-7
TGTGCCATCAGTGAGGAGGTAGAGCAGTACTTC
CAISEEVEQYF
>.|TRBV29-1|TRBD2|TRBJ2-7
TGCAGCGTCAAAGGGACTAGCGGGAGTCGGTACGAGCAGTACTTC
CSVKGTSGSRYEQYF
>.|TRBV28|.|TRBJ2-5
TGTGCCAGCAGCTCCGAGGGAAGGTTGGCTGGTAGGATGGAGACCCAGTACTTC
CASSSEGRLAGRMETQYF
>.|TRBV6-4|.|TRBJ1-6
TGTGCCAGCAGAAGGACAGATGGAAATTCACCCCTCCACTTT
CASRRTDGNSPLHF
>.|TRBV6-6|TRBD2|TRBJ2-1
TGTGCCAGCAGTTACTCCGGACTAGCGCACCACAATGAGCAGTTCTTC
CASSYSGLAHHNEQFF
>few|TRBV13|TRBD2|TRBJ2-3
TGTGCCAGCAGCCTCCCACTAGCGGGAGCTATAGATACGCAGTATTTT
CASSLPLAGAIDTQYF
>.|TRBV7-6|TRBD2|TRBJ2-7
TGTGCCAGCAGCTTAGGCCCTCCTAGCGGGAAGATCTCCTACGAGCAGTACTTC
CASSLGPPSGKISYEQYF
>.|TRBV7-2|TRBD2|TRBJ2-2
TGTGCCAGCAGCACAGGGACTAGAAGCACCGGGGAGCTGTTTTTT
CASSTGTRSTGELFF
>.|TRBV19|TRBD2|TRBJ2-5
TGTGCCAGTAGTAGGGGACTAGCGGGAGAGACCCAGTACTTC
CASSRGLAGETQYF
>.|TRBV9|TRBD1|TRBJ2-2
TGTGCCAGCAGCGTAGCAGGGGGCACCGGGGAGCTGTTTTTT
CASSVAGGTGELFF
>few|TRBV4-1|.|TRBJ1-4
TGCGCCAGCAGCCTACAGGGTAGTGAAAAACTGTTTTTT
CASSLQGSEKLFF
>.|TRBV6-6|TRBD2|TRBJ2-2
TGTGCCAGCAGTTACTCGGCTAGCGGAATTACCGGGGAGCTGTTTTTT
CASSYSASGITGELFF
>.|TRBV5-6|.|TRBJ2-5
TGTGCCAGCAGTTCCCCCAGGGGAATCCAAGAGACCCAGTACTTC
CASSSPRGIQETQYF
>medium-sized|TRBV5-8|.|TRBJ2-2
TGTGCCAGCGCCCCTGGTAGCACCGGGGAGCTGTTTTTT
CASAPGSTGELFF
>once|TRBV5-8|TRBD2|TRBJ2-5
TGTGCCAGCAGCTTGGGTACTAGCGAAGAAGAGACCCAGTACTTC
CASSLGTSEEETQYF
>.|TRBV28|TRBD2|TRBJ2-5
TGTGCCAGCAGTTTAGGCGGGAGGAAAGAGACCCAGTACTTC
CASSLGGRKETQYF
>once|TRBV5-1|TRBD2|TRBJ2-2
TGCGCCAGCAGGAAACAGCGGGAGGGACACGGGGAGCTGTTTTTT
CASRKQREGHGELFF
>.|TRBV5-6|TRBD1|TRBJ2-1
TGTGCCAGCAGCTTCAGGGACAGGGGATACAATGAGCAGTTCTTC
CASSFRDRGYNEQFF